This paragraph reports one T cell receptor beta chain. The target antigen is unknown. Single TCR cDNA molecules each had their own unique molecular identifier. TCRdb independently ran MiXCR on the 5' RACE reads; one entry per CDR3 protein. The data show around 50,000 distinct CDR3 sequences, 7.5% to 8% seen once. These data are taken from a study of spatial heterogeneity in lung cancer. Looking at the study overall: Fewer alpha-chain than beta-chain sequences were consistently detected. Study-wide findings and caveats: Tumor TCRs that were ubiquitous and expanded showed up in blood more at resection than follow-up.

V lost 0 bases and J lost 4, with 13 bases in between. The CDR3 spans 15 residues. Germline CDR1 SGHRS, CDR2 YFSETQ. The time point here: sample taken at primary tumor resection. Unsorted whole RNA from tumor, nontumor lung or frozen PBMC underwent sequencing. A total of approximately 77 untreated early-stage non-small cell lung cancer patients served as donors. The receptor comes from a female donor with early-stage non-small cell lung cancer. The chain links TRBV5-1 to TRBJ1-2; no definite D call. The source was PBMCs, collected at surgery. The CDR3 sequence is CASSLGIPVSYGYTF. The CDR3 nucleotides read TGCGCCAGCAGCTTGGGGATCCCGGTGAGCTATGGCTACACCTTC. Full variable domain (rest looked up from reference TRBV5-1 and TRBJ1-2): KAGVTQTPRYLIKTRGQQVTLSCSPISGHRSVSWYQQTPGQGLQFLFEYFSETQRNKGNFPGRFSGRQFSNSRSEMNVSTLELGDSALYLCASSLGIPVSYGYTFGSGTRLTVV.